This T cell receptor beta chain was identified in a study of human T cells and chemical hapten exposure. Notes on the study in general: TCRs above 1 in 1000 frequency did not change with DPC sensitization. Every donor had alopecia, and their immune response may therefore differ from healthy people's.

Documented time point: patch test 3, about 24 weeks after DPC sensitization. Treatment in this sample: therapeutic diphenylcyclopropenone sensitization with weekly scalp DPC. Those who donated were patients with alopecia, 18 to 70 years of age, and suitable for DPC. TCRdb ran MiXCR on the RACE reads and lists one entry per CDR3 protein. The table includes over 65,000 distinct CDR3 sequences, 8.5% to 14% detected once. The V and J ends lost 2 bases and 0 bases respectively, with 8 bases between them. Germline CDR1 is MNHNS and CDR2 is SASEGT. The CDR3 is made up of 15 amino acids. This clonotype occurred many times. Its antigen is not identified.

V usage is TRBV6-1 and J usage is TRBJ2-1; D is undetermined. Sequencing was performed on whole blood, taken in connection with sensitization to the hapten diphenylcyclopropenone (DPC). The TCR was taken from a woman aged 45-59 years with alopecia areata. Some clones in this sample may be carry-over from other donors' samples. Here the CDR3 reads CASSEIGYSYNEQFF. The CDR3 DNA reads as TGTGCCAGCAGTGAAATTGGCTACTCCTACAATGAGCAGTTCTTC.